The sequence of this T cell receptor beta chain was determined in a study of T cells in Graves' hyperthyroidism and ophthalmopathy. CDR3 size: 16 residues. V was cut by 3 bases and J by 1 base, with 13 bases left in between. The V gene's germline CDR1 is LNHNV and CDR2 YYDKDF (reference sequence). TCR beta CDR3 sequences were amplified from RNA transcripts. The HTBI primer set was used in a first-round RT-PCR of the TCR CDR3. TCRdb fed the multiplex PCR reads into MiXCR, producing one record per CDR3 protein. The table shows under 450,000 distinct CDR3 sequences, with 15% to 19% occurring only once. Only a few counts were recorded for this clonotype. The study excluded patients with uncontrolled infection, other autoimmune disease, pregnancy or lactation.

The V and J genes are TRBV15 and TRBJ2-1; the D gene is possibly TRBD1 (7 bases). The clonotype was recovered from a woman aged 18-29 years with Graves' hyperthyroidism. Sequenced: blood. The CDR3 coding sequence is TGTGCCACCAGCAGGGCGGCAGGGGGGTCCTACAATGAGCAGTTCTTC. The encoded protein is CATSRAAGGSYNEQFF.